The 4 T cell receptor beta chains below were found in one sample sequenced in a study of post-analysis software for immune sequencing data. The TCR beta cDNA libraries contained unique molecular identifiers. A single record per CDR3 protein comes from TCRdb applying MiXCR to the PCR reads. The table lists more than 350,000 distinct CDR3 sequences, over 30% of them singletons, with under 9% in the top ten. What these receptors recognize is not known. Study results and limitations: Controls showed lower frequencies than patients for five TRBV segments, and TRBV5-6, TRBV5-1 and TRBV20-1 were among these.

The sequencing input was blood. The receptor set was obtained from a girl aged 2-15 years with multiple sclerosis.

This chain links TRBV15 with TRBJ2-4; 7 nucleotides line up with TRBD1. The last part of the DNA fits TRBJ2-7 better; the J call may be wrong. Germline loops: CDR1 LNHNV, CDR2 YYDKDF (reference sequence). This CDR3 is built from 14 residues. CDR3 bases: TGTGCCACCAGCAGAGCGACAGGGAAAAACGAGCAGTACTTC. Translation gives CATSRATGKNEQYF.

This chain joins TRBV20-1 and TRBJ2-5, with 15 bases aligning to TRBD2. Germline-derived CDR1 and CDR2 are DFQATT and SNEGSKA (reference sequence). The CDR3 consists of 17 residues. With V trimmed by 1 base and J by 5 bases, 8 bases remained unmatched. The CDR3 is CSARGGLAGGPWETQYF. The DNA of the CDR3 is TGCAGTGCTAGAGGAGGACTAGCGGGAGGGCCGTGGGAGACCCAGTACTTC.

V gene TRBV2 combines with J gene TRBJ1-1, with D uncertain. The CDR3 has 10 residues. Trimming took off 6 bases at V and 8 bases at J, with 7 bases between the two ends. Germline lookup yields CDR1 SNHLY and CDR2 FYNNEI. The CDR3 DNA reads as TGTGCCAGCAGGGGATACGAAGCTTTCTTT. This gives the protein CASRGYEAFF. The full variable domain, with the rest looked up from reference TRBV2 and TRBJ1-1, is EPEVTQTPSHQVTQMGQEVILRCVPISNHLYFYWYRQILGQKVEFLVSFYNNEISEKSEIFDDQFSVERPDGSNFTLKIRSTKLEDSAMYFCASRGYEAFFGQGTRLTVV.

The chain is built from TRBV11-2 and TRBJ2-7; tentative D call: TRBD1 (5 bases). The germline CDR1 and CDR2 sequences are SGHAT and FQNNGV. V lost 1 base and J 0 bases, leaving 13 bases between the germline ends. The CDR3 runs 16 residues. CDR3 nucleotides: TGTGCCAGCAGCTTAGGTGTGGGGCGACCCTCCTACGAGCAGTACTTC. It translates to CASSLGVGRPSYEQYF.